This TCR beta chain was retrieved from a study of T-cell memory formation after mild COVID-19. At the level of the study: Clusters were largely donor specific.

Study observations and caveats: The appearance of some responding clones in pre-infection memory suggested that cross-reactive memory joined. Clones that got smaller from day 15 to 85 had even CD4/CD8, while clones growing later tipped toward CD4+.

UMIs and sample barcodes were carried by the TCR alpha and TCR beta cDNA libraries that 5'RACE produced using constant-segment primers. MiXCR, applied by TCRdb to the 5' RACE reads, yields one record per CDR3 protein. The sample lists approximately 410,000 distinct CDR3 sequences; less than 25% were seen once. As regards this clonotype: Its specificity is not known.

This sequence was found in an adult woman who had mild COVID-19 (a few samples of this study predate the infection). Cell type and time point are not known. Sequencing was performed on PBMCs or a T cell subset sorted from them (not recorded which).

In DNA, the CDR3 is TGCAGTGCTAGAGTCGCGGGGGGCGTCGGGACCCAGTACTTC. It yields the protein CSARVAGGVGTQYF. The chain is built from TRBV20-1 and TRBJ2-5, with 8 positions matching TRBD2. The CDR3 has 14 residues. Germline trimming cut 1 base from V and 7 bases from J; bases unmatched to any gene: 8. CDR1 and CDR2 from the germline V gene are DFQATT and SNEGSKA (reference sequence).